The 31 T cell receptor beta chains listed next were all sequenced from one sample in a study of Graves' ophthalmopathy and Graves' hyperthyroidism. Investigators amplified TCR beta CDR3 regions from RNA transcripts. HTBI primers were used in a first-round RT-PCR, which preceded a second-round multiplex PCR. One entry per CDR3 protein results from TCRdb running MiXCR on the multiplex PCR reads. Among about 740,000 distinct CDR3 sequences listed, 35% to 50% were seen once. Sequenced sample: peripheral blood. The receptors here all came from an adult man with Graves' ophthalmopathy.

The chain couples TRBV7-2 to TRBJ1-3; no reliable D call. The CDR3 has 13 amino acids. V was shortened by 11 bases and J by 0 bases, with 11 bases between the two germline ends. In germline, CDR1 is SGHTA, CDR2 FQGNSA. In DNA, the CDR3 is TGTGCCTGGAGTCAGAACTCTGGAAACACCATATATTTT. Protein product: CAWSQNSGNTIYF.

This clonotype appeared a few times. The genes are TRBV10-3 and TRBJ1-2; D might be TRBD1 (6 bases). Germline loops: CDR1 ENHRY, CDR2 SYGVKD. CDR3 length: 16 amino acids. Deletions cut 2 bases from V and 0 bases from J, with 13 bases between. The CDR3 DNA sequence: TGTGCCATCAGTGAGGAGGGGACATTAGCTAACTATGGCTACACCTTC. Its protein is CAISEEGTLANYGYTF.

The chain combines TRBV20-1 with TRBJ2-1, with 9 bases identical to TRBD1. The DNA end favors TRBJ2-7, so the J call may be wrong. This CDR3 is built from 15 residues. Germline V gene data show CDR1 as DFQATT and CDR2 as SNEGSKA (reference sequence). The CDR3 spells CSAREGDRVSDEQYF. In nucleotides, the CDR3 is TGCAGTGCTAGAGAAGGGGACAGGGTATCTGACGAGCAGTACTTC.

The table lists this clonotype with a few counts. The V and J genes are TRBV3-1 and TRBJ2-7; possible D gene TRBD2, 5 bases. Trimming cost V 3 bases and J 4 bases, with 13 bases left between them. This CDR3 region has 14 residues. From germline, CDR1 is LGHDT and CDR2 YNNKEL (reference sequence). The CDR3 region is CASSQRTPPYEQYF. The CDR3, as DNA: TGTGCCAGCAGCCAGAGGACTCCGCCGTACGAGCAGTACTTC.

This clonotype was detected only a few times. This chain connects TRBV12-3 or TRBV12-4 to TRBJ2-7, with D unresolved. V dropped 2 bases and J dropped 2 bases, with 7 bases sitting between them. This CDR3 spans 13 amino acids. Here the CDR3 DNA reads TGTGCCAGCAGTTTAAACGGTCCCTACGAGCAGTACTTC. This codes for CASSLNGPYEQYF.

This clonotype was counted ten times or more. This rearrangement joins TRBV19 to TRBJ1-5; D is undetermined. This CDR3 is built from 14 residues. Germline V gene lookup returns CDR1 LNHDA and CDR2 SQIVND (reference sequence). Trimming took 6 bases from V and 3 from J, leaving 12 bases between them. Written as DNA, the CDR3 is TGTGCCAGTAGCTTTGGCCTCAACAATCAGCCCCAGCATTTT. The encoded protein is CASSFGLNNQPQHF.

This clonotype was picked up a small number of times. The chain employs TRBV10-3 and TRBJ2-7; 13 nucleotides align to TRBD2. Unmatched junction bases numbered 10, after V lost 10 bases and J lost 4 bases. This CDR3 region has 15 residues. Per germline, CDR1 ENHRY and CDR2 SYGVKD. CDR3 protein: CASSRGTSGNYEQYF. The CDR3 coding sequence is TGTGCCAGCAGCCGGGGGACTAGCGGGAATTACGAGCAGTACTTC.

This chain uses TRBV11-2 with TRBJ1-4; D is unresolved. V was shortened by 6 bases and J by 5 bases, with 16 bases between the two germline ends. The CDR3 covers 15 residues. Germline CDR1 reads SGHAT; CDR2 reads FQNNGV. CDR3: CASSYSPRTNEKLFF. CDR3 in DNA: TGTGCCAGCAGTTACTCGCCCAGAACCAATGAAAAACTGTTTTTT.

With respect to this clonotype: A junction end diverges from the germline sequence, so it may reflect a read error. This chain joins TRBV10-3 and TRBJ2-5, with no clear D. Germline V lookup: CDR1 ENHRY, CDR2 SYGVKD. The CDR3 extends over 13 amino acids. The chain's CDR3 is CASSSNRQETQYF. The DNA for the CDR3 is TGTGCCAGCAGTTCGAACCGCCAAGAGACCCAGTACTTC.

This clonotype was picked up one time. The chain recombines TRBV7-2 with TRBJ2-2; the match to TRBD1 covers 7 bases. The germline CDR1 and CDR2 sequences are SGHTA and FQGNSA. The CDR3 totals 15 residues. The ends lost 7 bases at V and 4 bases at J; junction bases unmatched: 9. The CDR3 protein is CASNLQGRGTGELFF. The CDR3, as DNA: TGTGCCAGCAATCTACAGGGGAGAGGCACCGGGGAGCTGTTTTTT.

The chain employs TRBV19 and TRBJ2-5, with D unclear. This CDR3 contains 13 residues. CDR1 LNHDA and CDR2 SQIVND come from the germline V gene (reference sequence). The ends were cut back, 3 bases at V and 2 bases at J, with 7 bases in the middle. In nucleotides, the CDR3 is TGTGCCAGTAGTATCGGCCCACAAGAGACCCAGTACTTC. Its protein is CASSIGPQETQYF.

This clonotype has a count of ten or more. The J gene is TRBJ1-6, the V gene TRBV2; the match to TRBD1 covers 7 bases. Germline trimming cut 5 bases from V and 1 base from J; bases unmatched to any gene: 8. Looked up from germline, CDR1 is SNHLY and CDR2 is FYNNEI. This CDR3 contains 17 residues. CDR3 DNA: TGTGCCAGCAGTACCACAGGGGCGGTGTCCTATAATTCACCCCTCCACTTT. It encodes CASSTTGAVSYNSPLHF.

The chain carries TRBV9 and TRBJ1-6; no clear D gene. Trimming left V 3 bases short and J 7 bases short, with 11 bases between. The CDR3 has 14 amino acids. Germline V CDR1 and CDR2: SGDLS, YYNGEE. CDR3 coding DNA: TGTGCCAGCAGCGCCAGGACGGAGAATTCACCCCTCCACTTT. Translating gives CASSARTENSPLHF. Using reference TRBV9 and TRBJ1-6 for the parts outside the CDR3, the full variable domain is DSGVTQTPKHLITATGQRVTLRCSPRSGDLSVYWYQQSLDQGLQFLIQYYNGEERAKGNILERFSAQQFPDLHSELNLSSLELGDSALYFCASSARTENSPLHFGNGTRLTVT.

The J gene is TRBJ1-6, the V gene TRBV5-1, with a tentative D call TRBD1 (6 bases). V lost 4 bases, J lost 7 bases, and 15 bases lay in between. The CDR3 runs 15 residues. CDR1 is SGHRS and CDR2 is YFSETQ in the germline V gene. CDR3 sequence: CASSPAGANNSPLHF. CDR3 in DNA: TGCGCCAGCAGCCCGGCGGGGGCGAACAATTCACCCCTCCACTTT. The whole variable domain, remainder taken from reference TRBV5-1 and TRBJ1-6, is KAGVTQTPRYLIKTRGQQVTLSCSPISGHRSVSWYQQTPGQGLQFLFEYFSETQRNKGNFPGRFSGRQFSNSRSEMNVSTLELGDSALYLCASSPAGANNSPLHFGNGTRLTVT.

The CDR3 loop is CASSYTRTQETQYF. CDR3 sequence (DNA): TGTGCCAGCAGTTATACCAGGACCCAAGAGACCCAGTACTTC. The chain carries TRBV6-2 or TRBV6-3 and TRBJ2-5; D is ambiguous. The CDR3 loop spans 14 amino acids. Deletions cut 3 bases from V and 1 base from J, with 9 bases between. CDR1 is MNHEY and CDR2 is SVGEGT in the germline V gene.

Comment on this clonotype: Because it lacks the conserved phenylalanine or tryptophan at the end, this CDR3 is likely a read error. V usage is TRBV5-4 and J usage is TRBJ1-6; the D gene is possibly TRBD1 (5 bases). CDR3 length: 14 amino acids. Trimming removed 0 bases from V and 10 bases from J, with 11 bases in between. CDR1 and CDR2 (germline): SGHNT, YYREEE (reference sequence). The CDR3 sequence is CASSLVQGNSPLHL. The CDR3 region has the DNA TGTGCCAGCAGCTTGGTTCAGGGTAACTCACCCCTCCACCTT.

The DNA of the CDR3 is TGCGCCAGCAGCCAAGATTGGGGCGAGAGGGAATATGGCTACACCTTC. Encoded protein: CASSQDWGEREYGYTF. The chain joins TRBV4-1 to TRBJ1-2; D possibly corresponds to TRBD1 (5 bases). The CDR3 contains 16 residues. Germline V gives CDR1 MGHRA, CDR2 YSYEKL. V was shortened by 0 bases and J by 5 bases, with 16 bases between the two germline ends.

There are a few counts of this clonotype. The rearrangement links TRBV13 to TRBJ1-6; 9 nucleotides line up with TRBD1. CDR1 is PRHDT, CDR2 FYEKMQ, per germline (reference sequence). Trimming at V came to 5 bases and at J to 7 bases, leaving 9 bases not matched to a gene. The CDR3 is 16 residues long. CDR3 nucleotide sequence: TGTGCCAGCAGCAACAGATGGACAGGGGAGAATTCACCCCTCCACTTT. Translation: CASSNRWTGENSPLHF.

The chain joins TRBV9 to TRBJ2-7, with D possibly called TRBD1 or TRBD2 (5 bases each). This CDR3 spans 14 amino acids. CDR1 and CDR2 (germline): SGDLS, YYNGEE. Deletions cut 0 bases from V and 3 bases from J, with 10 bases between. CDR3 DNA sequence: TGTGCCAGCAGCGTAGGGGACGACCTCTACGAGCAGTACTTC. Its translation is CASSVGDDLYEQYF.

As to this clonotype: This sequence may be a read error, since a much larger clone differs from it by one base. This chain connects TRBV5-4 to TRBJ2-5; TRBD1 agrees at 7 bases. Germline V gene sequence: CDR1 SGHNT, CDR2 YYREEE (reference sequence). J gave up 1 base and V 5 bases, and 5 bases lay outside the gene matches. The CDR3 is 14 amino acids. The CDR3 bases are TGTGCCAGCAGGGCGACAGGGCTCCAAGAGACCCAGTACTTC. Amino acids: CASRATGLQETQYF.

In this sample, this clonotype turned up a few times. The CDR3 spells CASSALLASGKETQYF. The CDR3 DNA follows: TGTGCCAGCAGCGCCCTTCTGGCTAGCGGAAAAGAGACCCAGTACTTC. The chain couples TRBV7-2 to TRBJ2-5; 7 nucleotides align to TRBD2. J was trimmed by 3 bases and V by 5 bases; bases with no gene match: 12. Per germline, CDR1 SGHTA and CDR2 FQGNSA. This CDR3 is built from 16 residues. The full variable domain, with the rest looked up from reference TRBV7-2 and TRBJ2-5, is GAGVSQSPSNKVTEKGKDVELRCDPISGHTALYWYRQSLGQGLEFLIYFQGNSAPDKSGLPSDRFSAERTGGSVSTLTIQRTQQEDSAVYLCASSALLASGKETQYFGPGTRLLVL.

The genes are TRBV20-1 and TRBJ1-1; the D is unclear. The germline V gene encodes CDR1 DFQATT and CDR2 SNEGSKA (reference sequence). The CDR3 has 9 amino acids. V was shortened by 1 base and J by 10 bases, with 4 bases between the two germline ends. The CDR3 nucleotides read TGCAGTGCTAGAGTTGGAGCTTTCTTT. The encoded protein is CSARVGAFF.

This clonotype was detected a few times. The chain carries TRBV11-1 and TRBJ2-5; tentative D call: TRBD1 (5 bases). Trimming stripped 1 base from V and 2 bases from J, with 17 bases between. Germline V gene sequence: CDR1 SGHAT, CDR2 FQDESV (reference sequence). This CDR3 is built from 17 residues. The CDR3 DNA reads as TGTGCCAGCAGCTTAGTGGGCCTTCAGGACACTCAAGAGACCCAGTACTTC. It encodes CASSLVGLQDTQETQYF. Filled out from reference TRBV11-1 and TRBJ2-5, the complete variable domain reads EAEVAQSPRYKITEKSQAVAFWCDPISGHATLYWYRQILGQGPELLVQFQDESVVDDSQLPKDRFSAERLKGVDSTLKIQPAELGDSAMYLCASSLVGLQDTQETQYFGPGTRLLVL.

This clonotype was picked up many times. The J gene is TRBJ2-7, the V gene TRBV10-3; TRBD1 is a possible D gene (6 bases). Germline CDR1 reads ENHRY; CDR2 reads SYGVKD. This CDR3 has 13 residues. V lost 7 bases to trimming and J lost 3 bases, with 13 bases between them. CDR3 protein: CAIKDSNHYEQYF. CDR3 DNA: TGTGCCATCAAGGACAGTAACCACTACGAGCAGTACTTC.

V gene TRBV29-1 combines with J gene TRBJ2-7; 9 nucleotides agree with TRBD1. Unmatched junction bases numbered 14, after V lost 1 base and J lost 4 bases. In germline, CDR1 is SQVTM, CDR2 ANQGSEA. The CDR3 runs to 17 residues. The DNA of the CDR3 is TGCAGCGTTGAAGGACTATCTCGGGACAGGGAGGTATACGAGCAGTACTTC. Residues: CSVEGLSRDREVYEQYF.

This sequence joins TRBV29-1 and TRBJ1-2; TRBD1 aligns across 10 bases. Germline V CDR1 and CDR2: SQVTM, ANQGSEA. The CDR3 runs to 15 residues. Trimming took 4 bases from V and 7 from J; bases not matched to a gene: 12. The CDR3 DNA sequence: TGCAGCGTTGGGGGTTCGGGACAGGGGATGGGTGGCTACACCTTC. Its translation is CSVGGSGQGMGGYTF. The full variable domain, completed using reference TRBV29-1 and TRBJ1-2, is SAVISQKPSRDICQRGTSLTIQCQVDSQVTMMFWYRQQPGQSLTLIATANQGSEATYESGFVIDKFPISRPNLTFSTLTVSNMSPEDSSIYLCSVGGSGQGMGGYTFGSGTRLTVV.

This chain uses TRBV20-1 with TRBJ1-5; D ambiguous. Per the germline V gene, CDR1 is DFQATT and CDR2 is SNEGSKA (reference sequence). The CDR3 has 12 amino acids. The germline V and J ends were trimmed by 0 bases and 5 bases, with 5 bases remaining between them. The CDR3 spells CSARDRDQPQHF. The CDR3 DNA sequence: TGCAGTGCTAGAGATAGGGATCAGCCCCAGCATTTT.

This sequence joins TRBV9 and TRBJ1-6, with no clear D. The V gene's germline CDR1 is SGDLS and CDR2 YYNGEE. V gave up 10 bases and J gave up 7 bases, with 18 bases separating them. This CDR3 region has 14 residues. The CDR3 sequence is CAWRTGELNSPLHF. The CDR3 DNA is TGTGCCTGGAGGACCGGGGAGCTAAATTCACCCCTCCACTTT.

The V and J genes are TRBV6-2 or TRBV6-3 and TRBJ1-1; D unresolved. The CDR3 runs to 13 residues. The germline gives CDR1 MNHEY, CDR2 SVGEGT. The V end was cut by 2 bases, the J end by 5 bases, with 9 bases between. For the CDR3, the DNA is TGTGCCAGCAGTTACGGTGTGAGGACTGAAGCTTTCTTT. Translation: CASSYGVRTEAFF.

This clonotype came up once. The chain employs TRBV2 and TRBJ1-4; TRBD1 matches at 9 bases. Germline assignment: CDR1 SNHLY and CDR2 FYNNEI. The CDR3 is 15 amino acids. Trimming removed 6 bases from V and 5 bases from J; junction bases left unmatched: 7. In DNA form, the CDR3 reads TGTGCCAGCAGCCCCGACAGGGGGGGGAATGAAAAACTGTTTTTT. Encoded protein: CASSPDRGGNEKLFF. Variable domain in full (rest from reference TRBV2 and TRBJ1-4): EPEVTQTPSHQVTQMGQEVILRCVPISNHLYFYWYRQILGQKVEFLVSFYNNEISEKSEIFDDQFSVERPDGSNFTLKIRSTKLEDSAMYFCASSPDRGGNEKLFFGSGTQLSVL.

This clonotype was observed at least ten times. The V and J genes are TRBV20-1 and TRBJ2-5; D possibly corresponds to TRBD2 (6 bases). V was pared by 3 bases and J by 0 bases, with 14 bases between. Germline lookup yields CDR1 DFQATT and CDR2 SNEGSKA (reference sequence). CDR3 length: 15 residues. CDR3: CSASSFASDQETQYF. CDR3 DNA: TGCAGTGCTAGTTCTTTCGCTAGCGACCAAGAGACCCAGTACTTC.